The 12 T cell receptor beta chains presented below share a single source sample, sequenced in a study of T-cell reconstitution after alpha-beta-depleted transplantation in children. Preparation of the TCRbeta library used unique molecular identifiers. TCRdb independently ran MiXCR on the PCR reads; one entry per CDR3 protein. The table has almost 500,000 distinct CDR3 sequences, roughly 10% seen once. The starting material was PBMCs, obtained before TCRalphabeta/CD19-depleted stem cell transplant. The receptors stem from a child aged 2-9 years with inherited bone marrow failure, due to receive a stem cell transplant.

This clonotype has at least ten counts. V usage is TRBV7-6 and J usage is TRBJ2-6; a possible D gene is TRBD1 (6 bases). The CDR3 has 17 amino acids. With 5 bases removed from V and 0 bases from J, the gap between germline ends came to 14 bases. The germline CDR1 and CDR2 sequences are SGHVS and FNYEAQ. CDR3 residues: CASSIDNRASGANVLTF. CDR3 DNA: TGTGCCAGCAGCATCGACAACAGGGCCTCTGGGGCCAACGTCCTGACTTTC.

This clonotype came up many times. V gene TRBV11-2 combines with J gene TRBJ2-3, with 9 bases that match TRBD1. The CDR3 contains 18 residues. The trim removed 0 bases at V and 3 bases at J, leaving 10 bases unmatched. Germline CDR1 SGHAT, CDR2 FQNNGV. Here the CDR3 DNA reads TGTGCCAGCAGCTTAGACCCCGGGACAGGGATTGGGACAGATACGCAGTATTTT. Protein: CASSLDPGTGIGTDTQYF.

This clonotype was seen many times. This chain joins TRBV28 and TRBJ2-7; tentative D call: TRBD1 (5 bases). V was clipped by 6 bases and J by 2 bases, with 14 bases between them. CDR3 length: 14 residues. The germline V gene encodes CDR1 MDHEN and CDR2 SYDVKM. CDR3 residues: CASRPIATAYEQYF. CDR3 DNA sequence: TGTGCCAGCAGACCCATTGCGACAGCCTACGAGCAGTACTTC.

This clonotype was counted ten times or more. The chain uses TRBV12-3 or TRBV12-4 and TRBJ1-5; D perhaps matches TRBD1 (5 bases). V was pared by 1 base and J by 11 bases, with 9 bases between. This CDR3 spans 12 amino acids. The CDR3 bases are TGTGCCAGCAGTTTAGAGGAGGGGACCCAGCATTTT. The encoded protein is CASSLEEGTQHF.

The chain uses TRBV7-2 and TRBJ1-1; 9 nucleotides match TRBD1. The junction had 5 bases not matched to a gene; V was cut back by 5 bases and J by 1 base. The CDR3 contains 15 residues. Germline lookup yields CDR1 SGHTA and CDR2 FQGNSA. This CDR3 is CASSDMGQGNTEAFF. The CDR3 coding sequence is TGTGCCAGCAGCGACATGGGACAGGGGAACACTGAAGCTTTCTTT.

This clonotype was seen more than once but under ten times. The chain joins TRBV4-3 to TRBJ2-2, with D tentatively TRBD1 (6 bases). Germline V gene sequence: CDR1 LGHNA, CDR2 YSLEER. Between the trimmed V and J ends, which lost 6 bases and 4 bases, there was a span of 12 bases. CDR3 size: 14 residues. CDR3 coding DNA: TGCGCCAGCAGTCACAGGGTCGGCACCGGGGAGCTGTTTTTT. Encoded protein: CASSHRVGTGELFF.

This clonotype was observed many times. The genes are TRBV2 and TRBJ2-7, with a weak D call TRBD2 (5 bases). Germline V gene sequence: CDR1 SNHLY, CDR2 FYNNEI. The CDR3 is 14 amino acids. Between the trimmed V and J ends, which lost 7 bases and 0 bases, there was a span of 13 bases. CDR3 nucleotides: TGTGCCAGCATGGGCCAAGGGAGCTCCTACGAGCAGTACTTC. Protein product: CASMGQGSSYEQYF.

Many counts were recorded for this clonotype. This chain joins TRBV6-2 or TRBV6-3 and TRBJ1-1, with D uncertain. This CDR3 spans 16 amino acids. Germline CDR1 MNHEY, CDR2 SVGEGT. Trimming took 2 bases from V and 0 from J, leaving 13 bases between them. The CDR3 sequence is CASSYGVPFMNTEAFF. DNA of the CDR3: TGTGCCAGCAGTTACGGGGTCCCGTTCATGAACACTGAAGCTTTCTTT.

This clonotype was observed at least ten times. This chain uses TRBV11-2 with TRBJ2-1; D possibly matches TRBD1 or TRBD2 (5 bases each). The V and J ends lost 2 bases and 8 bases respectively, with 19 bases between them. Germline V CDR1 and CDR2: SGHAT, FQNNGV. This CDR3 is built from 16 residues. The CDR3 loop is CASSLLGRARDHEQFF. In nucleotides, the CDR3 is TGTGCCAGCAGCTTATTGGGGCGAGCCCGGGACCATGAGCAGTTCTTC. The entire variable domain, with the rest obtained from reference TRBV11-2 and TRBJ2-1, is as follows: EAGVAQSPRYKIIEKRQSVAFWCNPISGHATLYWYQQILGQGPKLLIQFQNNGVVDDSQLPKDRFSAERLKGVDSTLKIQPAKLEDSAVYLCASSLLGRARDHEQFFGPGTRLTVL.

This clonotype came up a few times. CDR3 region: CASSQRGLAGGNTGELFF. Written as DNA, the CDR3 is TGTGCCAGCAGTCAAAGGGGGCTAGCGGGCGGGAACACCGGGGAGCTGTTTTTT. The gene calls are TRBV27 and TRBJ2-2; the D gene is possibly TRBD2 (8 bases). V was clipped by 5 bases and J by 1 base, with 20 bases between them. CDR3 size: 18 residues. CDR1 and CDR2 from the germline V gene are MNHEY and SMNVEV (reference sequence).

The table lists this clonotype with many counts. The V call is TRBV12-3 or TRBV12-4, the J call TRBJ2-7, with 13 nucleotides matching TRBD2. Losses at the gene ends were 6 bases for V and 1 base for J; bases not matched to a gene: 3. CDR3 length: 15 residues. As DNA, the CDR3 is TGTGCCAGCAGCAAACTAGCGGGAGGGTCCTACGAGCAGTACTTC. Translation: CASSKLAGGSYEQYF.

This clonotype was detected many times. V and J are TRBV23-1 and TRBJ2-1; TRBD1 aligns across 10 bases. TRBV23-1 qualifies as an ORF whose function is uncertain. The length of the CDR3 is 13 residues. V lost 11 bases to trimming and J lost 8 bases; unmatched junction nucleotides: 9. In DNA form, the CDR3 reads TGCGCCCGCCCGGGACAGGGGAGTCATGAGCAGTTCTTC. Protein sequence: CARPGQGSHEQFF.